The T cell receptor (beta chain) described here comes from a study of vaccination and CD4 T cells after COVID-19. As for the study in general: Participants, all vaccine recipients, received two doses of either BNT162b2 or mRNA-1273. Researchers treated cells with overlapping spike peptides taken from SARS-CoV-2, HCoV-NL63, HCoV-OC43 and HCoV-229E. The post-vaccine samples came a median 72 days after dose two (range 14 to 241).

Treatment in this sample: roughly ten-day PBMC culture with coronavirus spike peptide pools or control peptides (ViraFEST assay). Antigen-specific T cell expansion with peptide pools preceded TCR sequencing in the ViraFEST approach. The V gene end was trimmed by 4 bases and the J gene end by 1 base; junction bases not matched to a gene: 2. This CDR3 is 14 amino acids long. Germline assignment: CDR1 SGHKS and CDR2 YYEKEE (reference sequence). On this clonotype itself: What it binds is unknown.

Scientists ran DNA taken from cultured CD4+ T cells through the Oncomine TCR Beta short-read assay for sequencing. TCRdb re-analysed the PCR reads in MiXCR, keeping a single row per CDR3 protein. This table holds 9,500 to 15,000 distinct CDR3 sequences, 20% to 25% found once. Here the sequenced sample was CD4+ T cells from blood, cultured in vitro, taken before SARS-CoV-2 vaccination. This clonotype originated in a human donor who received a COVID-19 vaccine. The rearrangement links TRBV5-5 to TRBJ1-1, with 9 nucleotides matching TRBD1. The CDR3 coding sequence is TGTGCCAGCAGCCGGGACAGGGCGAACACTGAAGCTTTCTTT. Translation: CASSRDRANTEAFF.